These 2 T cell receptor beta chains were sequenced from one sample in a study of cytomegalovirus exposure and HLA in healthy donors. Sequenced by immunoSEQ multiplex PCR; TCRdb stores in-frame clones only, minus some. The sample contains fewer than 90,000 clones, about 96% of which appear only once. Sequenced material: PBMCs. Receptors were obtained from a man between 18 and 35 years old in good health and CMV-seropositive.

The V and J genes are TRBV18 and TRBJ1-3; D ambiguous. V lost 2 bases to trimming and J lost 3 bases, with 11 bases between them. CDR3 length: 15 residues. Germline values: CDR1 KGHSH, CDR2 LQKENI. In DNA form, the CDR3 reads TGTGCCAGCTCACCAGGTGAACAATATGGAAACACCATATATTTT. Translated, it gives CASSPGEQYGNTIYF. Together with reference TRBV18 and TRBJ1-3, the CDR3 gives the full variable domain: NAGVMQNPRHLVRRRGQEARLRCSPMKGHSHVYWYRQLPEEGLKFMVYLQKENIIDESGMPKERFSAEFPKEGPSILRIQQVVRGDSAAYFCASSPGEQYGNTIYFGEGSWLTVV.

The V call is TRBV5-1, the J call TRBJ2-7; 10 nucleotides line up with TRBD1. Looked up from germline, CDR1 is SGHRS and CDR2 is YFSETQ. The V and J ends lost 2 bases and 6 bases, in that order; junction bases with no gene match: 8. The CDR3 is 15 amino acids. The CDR3 is CASSLGGTGVSEQYF. The CDR3 region has the DNA TGCGCCAGCAGCTTAGGAGGGACAGGGGTCTCCGAGCAGTACTTC.